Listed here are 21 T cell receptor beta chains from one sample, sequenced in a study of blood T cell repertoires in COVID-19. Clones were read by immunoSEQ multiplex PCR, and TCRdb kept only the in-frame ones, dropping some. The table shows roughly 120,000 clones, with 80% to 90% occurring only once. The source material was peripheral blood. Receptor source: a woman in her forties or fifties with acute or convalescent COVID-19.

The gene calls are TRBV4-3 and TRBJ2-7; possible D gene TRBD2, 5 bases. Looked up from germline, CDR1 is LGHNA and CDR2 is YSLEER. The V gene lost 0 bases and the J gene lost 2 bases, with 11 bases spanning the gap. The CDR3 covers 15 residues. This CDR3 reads CASSQERVGPYEQYF. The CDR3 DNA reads TGCGCCAGCAGCCAAGAGCGGGTAGGCCCCTACGAGCAGTACTTC.

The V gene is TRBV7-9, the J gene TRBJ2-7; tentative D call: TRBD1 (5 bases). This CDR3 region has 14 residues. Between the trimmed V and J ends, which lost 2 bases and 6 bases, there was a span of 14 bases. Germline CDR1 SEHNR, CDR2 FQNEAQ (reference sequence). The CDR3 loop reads CASSLQGPSSEQYF. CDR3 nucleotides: TGTGCCAGCAGCTTACAGGGTCCTTCCAGCGAGCAGTACTTC. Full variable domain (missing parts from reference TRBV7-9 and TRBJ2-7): DTGVSQNPRHKITKRGQNVTFRCDPISEHNRLYWYRQTLGQGPEFLTYFQNEAQLEKSRLLSDRFSAERPKGSFSTLEIQRTEQGDSAMYLCASSLQGPSSEQYFGPGTRLTVT.

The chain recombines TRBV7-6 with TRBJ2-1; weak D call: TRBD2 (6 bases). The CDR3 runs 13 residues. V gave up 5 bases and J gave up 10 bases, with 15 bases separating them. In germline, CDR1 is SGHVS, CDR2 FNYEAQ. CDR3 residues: CASSGGSSQEQFF. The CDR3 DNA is TGTGCCAGCAGCGGGGGGTCTTCCCAAGAGCAGTTCTTC.

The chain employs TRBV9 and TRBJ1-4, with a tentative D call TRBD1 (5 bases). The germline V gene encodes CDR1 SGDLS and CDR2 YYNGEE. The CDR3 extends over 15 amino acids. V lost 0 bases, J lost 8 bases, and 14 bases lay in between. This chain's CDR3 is CASSVATGDREKLFF. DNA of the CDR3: TGTGCCAGCAGCGTAGCTACGGGGGATCGGGAAAAACTGTTTTTT.

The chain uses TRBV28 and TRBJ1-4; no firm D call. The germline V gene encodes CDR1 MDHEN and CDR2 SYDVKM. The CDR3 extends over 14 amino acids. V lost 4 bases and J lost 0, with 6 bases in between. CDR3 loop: CASSSPSTNEKLFF. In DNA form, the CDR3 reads TGTGCCAGCAGTTCCCCCTCAACTAATGAAAAACTGTTTTTT.

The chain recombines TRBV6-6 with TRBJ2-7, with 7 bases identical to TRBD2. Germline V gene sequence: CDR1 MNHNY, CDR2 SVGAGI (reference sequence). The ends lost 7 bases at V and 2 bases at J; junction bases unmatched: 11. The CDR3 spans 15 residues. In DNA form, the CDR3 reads TGTGCCAGCAACAACATCCGGGAGGCGACCTACGAGCAGTACTTC. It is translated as CASNNIREATYEQYF.

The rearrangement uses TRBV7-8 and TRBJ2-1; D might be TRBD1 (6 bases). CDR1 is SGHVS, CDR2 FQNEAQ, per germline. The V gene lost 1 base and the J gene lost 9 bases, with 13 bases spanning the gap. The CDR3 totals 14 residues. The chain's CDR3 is CASSLVTGNSEQFF. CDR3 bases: TGTGCCAGCAGCTTAGTTACAGGGAACAGTGAGCAGTTCTTC.

CDR3 sequence: CASRYGQSSYNEQFF. The CDR3 DNA follows: TGTGCCAGCAGATATGGACAAAGCTCCTACAATGAGCAGTTCTTC. The gene calls are TRBV6-6 and TRBJ2-1; a weak D match, TRBD1 (5 bases). CDR1 and CDR2 from the germline V gene are MNHNY and SVGAGI (reference sequence). The CDR3 contains 15 residues. V lost 6 bases, J lost 0 bases, and 12 bases lay in between.

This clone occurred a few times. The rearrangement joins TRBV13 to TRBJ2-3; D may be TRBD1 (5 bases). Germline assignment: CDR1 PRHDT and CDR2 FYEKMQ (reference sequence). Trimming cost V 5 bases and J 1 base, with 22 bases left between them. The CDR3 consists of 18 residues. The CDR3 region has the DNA TGTGCCAGCAGCCCGGGTAGGGGATCCGATATTCGCACAGATACGCAGTATTTT. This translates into CASSPGRGSDIRTDTQYF.

The CDR3 sequence: CASSSPRQGRRFF. The CDR3 DNA reads as TGTGCCAGCAGCTCTCCACGACAGGGGAGGCGGTTCTTC. The V call is TRBV11-2, the J call TRBJ2-1; 8 positions match TRBD1. V lost 4 bases, J lost 15 bases, and 11 bases stayed unmatched. CDR1 is SGHAT, CDR2 FQNNGV, per germline. The CDR3 extends over 13 amino acids.

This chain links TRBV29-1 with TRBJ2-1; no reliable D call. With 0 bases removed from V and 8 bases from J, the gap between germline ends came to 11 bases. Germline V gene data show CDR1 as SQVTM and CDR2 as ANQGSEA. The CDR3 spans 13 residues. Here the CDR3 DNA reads TGCAGCGTTGAAGAGATGGTCAGCGATGAGCAGTTCTTC. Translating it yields CSVEEMVSDEQFF.

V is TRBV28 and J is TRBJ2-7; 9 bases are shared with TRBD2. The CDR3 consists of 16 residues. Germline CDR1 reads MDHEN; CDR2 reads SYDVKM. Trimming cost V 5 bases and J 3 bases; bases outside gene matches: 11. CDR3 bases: TGTGCCAGCAGTGCGATAGGGCTAGCGGGGTTCTACGAGCAGTACTTC. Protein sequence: CASSAIGLAGFYEQYF.

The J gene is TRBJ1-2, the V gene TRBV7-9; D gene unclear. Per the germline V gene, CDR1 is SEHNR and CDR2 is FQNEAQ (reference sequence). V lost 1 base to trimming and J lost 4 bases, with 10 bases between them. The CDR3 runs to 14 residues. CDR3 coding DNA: TGTGCCAGCAGCTTAGTTCAGGCCCCCTATGGCTACACCTTC. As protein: CASSLVQAPYGYTF.

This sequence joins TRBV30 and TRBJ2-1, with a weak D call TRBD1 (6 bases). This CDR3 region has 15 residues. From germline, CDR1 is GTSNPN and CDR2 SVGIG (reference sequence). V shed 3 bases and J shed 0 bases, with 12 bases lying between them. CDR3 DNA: TGTGCCTGGAGCCCCGGACAGAGCTCCTACAATGAGCAGTTCTTC. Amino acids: CAWSPGQSSYNEQFF.

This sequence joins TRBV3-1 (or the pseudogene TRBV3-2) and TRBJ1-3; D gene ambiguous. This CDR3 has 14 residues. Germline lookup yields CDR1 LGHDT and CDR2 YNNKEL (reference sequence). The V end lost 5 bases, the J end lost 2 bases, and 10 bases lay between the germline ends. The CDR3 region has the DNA TGTGCCAGCAGCGATAGAGCGACTGGAAACACCATATATTTT. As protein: CASSDRATGNTIYF.

For the CDR3, the DNA is TGTGCCAGTCGGACAGGGGGCTATAGGAACACTGAAGCTTTCTTT. Residues: CASRTGGYRNTEAFF. This sequence joins TRBV19 and TRBJ1-1; 11 nucleotides align to TRBD1. CDR1 is LNHDA, CDR2 SQIVND, per germline (reference sequence). With 8 bases clipped from V and 1 base from J, the junction kept 6 bases outside the gene matches. The CDR3 runs to 15 residues.

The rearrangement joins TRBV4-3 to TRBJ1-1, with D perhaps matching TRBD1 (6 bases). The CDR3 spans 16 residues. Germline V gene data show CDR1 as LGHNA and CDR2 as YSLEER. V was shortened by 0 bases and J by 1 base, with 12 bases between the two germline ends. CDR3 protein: CASSQDKTGQNTEAFF. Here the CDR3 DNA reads TGCGCCAGCAGCCAAGATAAGACAGGTCAGAACACTGAAGCTTTCTTT.

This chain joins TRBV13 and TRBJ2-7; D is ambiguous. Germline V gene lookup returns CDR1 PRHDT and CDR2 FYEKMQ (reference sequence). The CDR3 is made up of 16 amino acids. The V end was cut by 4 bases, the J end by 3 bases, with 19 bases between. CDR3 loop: CASSSRLGPVVYEQYF. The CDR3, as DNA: TGTGCCAGCAGCTCCCGGCTAGGCCCGGTTGTCTACGAGCAGTACTTC.

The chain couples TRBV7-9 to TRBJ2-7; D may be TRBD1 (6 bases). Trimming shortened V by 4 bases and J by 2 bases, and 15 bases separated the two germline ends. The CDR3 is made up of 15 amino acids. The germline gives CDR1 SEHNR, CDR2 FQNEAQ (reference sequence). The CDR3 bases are TGTGCCAGCAGCTACCCGACAGGCCCACCCTACGAGCAGTACTTC. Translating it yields CASSYPTGPPYEQYF.

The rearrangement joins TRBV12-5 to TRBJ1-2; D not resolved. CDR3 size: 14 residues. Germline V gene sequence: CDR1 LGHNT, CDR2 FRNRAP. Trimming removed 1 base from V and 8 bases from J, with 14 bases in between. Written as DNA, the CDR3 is TGTGCTAGTGGTTTGGAGGAGGGAAGAGGAGGCTACACCTTC. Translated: CASGLEEGRGGYTF.

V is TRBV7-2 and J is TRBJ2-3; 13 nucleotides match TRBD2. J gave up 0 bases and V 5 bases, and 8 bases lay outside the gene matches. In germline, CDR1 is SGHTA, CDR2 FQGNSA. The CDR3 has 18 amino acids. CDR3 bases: TGTGCCAGCAGCCCCGGGACTAGCGGGGCTAGGAGCACAGATACGCAGTATTTT. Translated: CASSPGTSGARSTDTQYF.